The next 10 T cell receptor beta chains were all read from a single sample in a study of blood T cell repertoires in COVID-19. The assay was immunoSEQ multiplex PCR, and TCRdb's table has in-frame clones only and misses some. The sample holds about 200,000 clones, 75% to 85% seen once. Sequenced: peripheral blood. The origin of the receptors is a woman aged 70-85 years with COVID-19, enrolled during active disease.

As DNA, the CDR3 is TGTGCCAGCAGTTACGATCTACTAGTCAATGAGCAGTTCTTC. The encoded protein is CASSYDLLVNEQFF. The chain carries TRBV6-5 and TRBJ2-1; a weak D match, TRBD2 (5 bases). Germline lookup yields CDR1 MNHEY and CDR2 SVGAGI. V shed 2 bases and J shed 6 bases, with 11 bases lying between them. This CDR3 spans 14 amino acids.

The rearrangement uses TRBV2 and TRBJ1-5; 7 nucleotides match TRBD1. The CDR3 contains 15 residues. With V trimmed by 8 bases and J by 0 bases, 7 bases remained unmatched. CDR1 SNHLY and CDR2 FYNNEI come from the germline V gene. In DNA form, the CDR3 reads TGTGCCAGCGGGCGGGACAGCTATAGCAATCAGCCCCAGCATTTT. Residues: CASGRDSYSNQPQHF.

CDR3 in amino acids: CSASGSGRKQETQYF. The CDR3 bases are TGCAGTGCCAGTGGGAGCGGGAGGAAGCAAGAGACCCAGTACTTC. The genes are TRBV20-1 and TRBJ2-5; 9 bases fit TRBD2. Trimming removed 6 bases from V and 2 bases from J; junction bases left unmatched: 10. There are 15 residues in the CDR3. Germline-derived CDR1 and CDR2 are DFQATT and SNEGSKA (reference sequence).

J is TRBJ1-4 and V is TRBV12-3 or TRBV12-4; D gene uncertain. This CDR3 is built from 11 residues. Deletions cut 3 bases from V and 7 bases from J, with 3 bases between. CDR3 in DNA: TGTGCCAGCAGTTTCTTTGAAAAACTGTTTTTT. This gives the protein CASSFFEKLFF.

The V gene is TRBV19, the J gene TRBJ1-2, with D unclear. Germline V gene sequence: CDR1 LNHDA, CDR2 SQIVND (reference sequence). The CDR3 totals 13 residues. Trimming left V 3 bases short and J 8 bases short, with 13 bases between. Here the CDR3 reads CASSIDRGIGYTF. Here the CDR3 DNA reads TGTGCCAGTAGTATCGATCGAGGGATCGGCTACACCTTC.

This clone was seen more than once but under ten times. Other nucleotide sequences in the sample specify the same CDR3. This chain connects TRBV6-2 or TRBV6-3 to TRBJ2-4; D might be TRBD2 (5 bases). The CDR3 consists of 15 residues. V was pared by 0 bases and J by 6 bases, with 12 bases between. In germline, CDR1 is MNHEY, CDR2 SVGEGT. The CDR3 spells CASSYSPSGRNIQYF. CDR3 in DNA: TGTGCCAGCAGTTACTCCCCGTCTGGGAGAAACATTCAGTACTTC.

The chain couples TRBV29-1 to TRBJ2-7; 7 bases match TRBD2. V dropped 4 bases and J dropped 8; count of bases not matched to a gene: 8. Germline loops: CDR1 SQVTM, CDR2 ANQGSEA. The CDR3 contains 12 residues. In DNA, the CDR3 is TGCAGCGTTGGTAGGGCGGGAGACCAGCAGTACTTC. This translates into CSVGRAGDQQYF.

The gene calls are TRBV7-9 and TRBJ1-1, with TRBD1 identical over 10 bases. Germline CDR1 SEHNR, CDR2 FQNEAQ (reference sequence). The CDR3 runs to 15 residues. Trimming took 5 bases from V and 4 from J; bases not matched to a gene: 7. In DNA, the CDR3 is TGTGCCAGCAGCCCGTGGACAGGGGGATCCACTGAAGCTTTCTTT. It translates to CASSPWTGGSTEAFF.

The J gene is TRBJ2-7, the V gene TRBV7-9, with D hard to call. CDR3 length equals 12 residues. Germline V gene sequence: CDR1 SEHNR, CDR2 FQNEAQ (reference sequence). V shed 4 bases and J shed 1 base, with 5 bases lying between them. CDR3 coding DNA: TGTGCCAGCAGCTCACTATCCTACGAGCAGTACTTC. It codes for CASSSLSYEQYF.

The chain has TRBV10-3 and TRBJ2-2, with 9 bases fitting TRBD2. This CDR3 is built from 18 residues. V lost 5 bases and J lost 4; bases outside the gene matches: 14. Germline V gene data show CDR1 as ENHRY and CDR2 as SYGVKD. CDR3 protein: CAISPSGGRAESTGELFF. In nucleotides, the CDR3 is TGTGCCATCAGTCCCTCAGGCGGGAGGGCCGAATCCACCGGGGAGCTGTTTTTT.